The rows below give T cell receptor beta chains drawn from one sample of a study of OX40 agonist ivuxolimab in advanced cancers. TCRdb's table, derived via immunoSEQ multiplex PCR, lists solely in-frame clones and lacks some. The table shows some 77,000 clones, with roughly 84% occurring only once. The sample was CD4+ or CD8+ T cells sorted from blood, taken in a trial of the OX40 agonist ivuxolimab. The receptors shown here come from an adult with an advanced solid tumor such as melanoma, head and neck, liver or kidney cancer. The CDR3 runs from the conserved cysteine through the conserved F or W. Fields, in order: CDR3 DNA, CDR3 protein, V gene, clone size, D gene, J gene. The D gene is left open where the match is weak. Clone size is stated in some rows and not others, as once, few, many or a class when expanded.

CDR3 DNA: TGCGCCAGCAGTCACAGGGGGGATCAGCCCCAGCATTTT
CDR3 protein: CASSHRGDQPQHF
V gene: TRBV10-2
clone size: few
D gene: TRBD1
J gene: TRBJ1-5

CDR3 DNA: TGTGCCAGCAGCCGGAGGCCTCCTTCTAGCGGGAGTCACCAAGAGACCCAGTACTTC
CDR3 protein: CASSRRPPSSGSHQETQYF
V gene: TRBV5-5
clone size: .
D gene: TRBD2
J gene: TRBJ2-5

CDR3 DNA: TGTGCCAGCAGCTTTGATGGGAATCCCTACGAGCAGTACTTC
CDR3 protein: CASSFDGNPYEQYF
V gene: TRBV5-5
clone size: .
D gene: .
J gene: TRBJ2-7

CDR3 DNA: TGCGCCAGCAGGGGACTAGCGGGGGATAATGAGCAGTTCTTC
CDR3 protein: CASRGLAGDNEQFF
V gene: TRBV5-1
clone size: .
D gene: TRBD2
J gene: TRBJ2-1

CDR3 DNA: TGTGCCAGCAGCTCAGGGACAGACAATGAAAAACTGTTTTTT
CDR3 protein: CASSSGTDNEKLFF
V gene: TRBV7-6
clone size: .
D gene: TRBD1
J gene: TRBJ1-4

CDR3 DNA: TGTGCCTGGAATCCCGGTGCAGATACGCAGTATTTT
CDR3 protein: CAWNPGADTQYF
V gene: TRBV30
clone size: once
D gene: .
J gene: TRBJ2-3

CDR3 DNA: TGTGCCTGGTCAGACAGGGGGTGGGCTGAAGCTTTCTTT
CDR3 protein: CAWSDRGWAEAFF
V gene: TRBV30
clone size: once
D gene: TRBD1
J gene: TRBJ1-1

CDR3 DNA: TGTGCCAGCCGAAACAGGGATGAAAAACTGTTTTTT
CDR3 protein: CASRNRDEKLFF
V gene: TRBV6-5
clone size: .
D gene: .
J gene: TRBJ1-4

CDR3 DNA: TGTGCCTGGAGTATGGGCGCCGGTGGTGAAAAACTGTTTTTT
CDR3 protein: CAWSMGAGGEKLFF
V gene: TRBV30
clone size: .
D gene: .
J gene: TRBJ1-4

CDR3 DNA: TGTGCCAGCAGACTCTCGGACAGAGCTAACTATGGCTACACCTTC
CDR3 protein: CASRLSDRANYGYTF
V gene: TRBV28
clone size: .
D gene: .
J gene: TRBJ1-2

CDR3 DNA: TGCGCCAGCAGCCAGGAAGTGACATCCCAGACTCAGTACTTC
CDR3 protein: CASSQEVTSQTQYF
V gene: TRBV4-1
clone size: .
D gene: .
J gene: TRBJ2-4

CDR3 DNA: TGTGCCAGCTCTGATGGGGGGCGAAAATATGGCTACACCTTC
CDR3 protein: CASSDGGRKYGYTF
V gene: TRBV28
clone size: .
D gene: .
J gene: TRBJ1-2

CDR3 DNA: TGTGCCAGCAGCGTTAGCGGGAGTTGGGGGGATACGCAGTATTTT
CDR3 protein: CASSVSGSWGDTQYF
V gene: TRBV9
clone size: once
D gene: TRBD2
J gene: TRBJ2-3

CDR3 DNA: TGTGCCAGCAGTGCCGCCTCATTCACTGAAGCTTTCTTT
CDR3 protein: CASSAASFTEAFF
V gene: TRBV2
clone size: .
D gene: .
J gene: TRBJ1-1

CDR3 DNA: TGCGCCAGCAGCCCCGGGGTAGCCCAAGAGACCCAGTACTTC
CDR3 protein: CASSPGVAQETQYF
V gene: TRBV5-1
clone size: .
D gene: .
J gene: TRBJ2-5

CDR3 DNA: TGTGCCAGCAGCTTGCGACAGGGGATGGGTCAGCCCCAGCATTTT
CDR3 protein: CASSLRQGMGQPQHF
V gene: TRBV5-6
clone size: few
D gene: TRBD1
J gene: TRBJ1-5

CDR3 DNA: TGTGCCAGCAGTCCATTATTATCTGGGGCCAACGTCCTGACTTTC
CDR3 protein: CASSPLLSGANVLTF
V gene: TRBV28
clone size: once
D gene: .
J gene: TRBJ2-6

CDR3 DNA: TGTGCCAGCAGCTTTGGTGCTGAAGCTTTCTTT
CDR3 protein: CASSFGAEAFF
V gene: TRBV5-4
clone size: .
D gene: .
J gene: TRBJ1-1

CDR3 DNA: TGTGCCAGCAGCCGCGGGGCTTCTAACTATGGCTACACCTTC
CDR3 protein: CASSRGASNYGYTF
V gene: TRBV6-5
clone size: .
D gene: .
J gene: TRBJ1-2

CDR3 DNA: TGTGCCAGCAGCTTGGGGATACGGGGCCAAGAGACCCAGTACTTC
CDR3 protein: CASSLGIRGQETQYF
V gene: TRBV5-6
clone size: .
D gene: .
J gene: TRBJ2-5

CDR3 DNA: TGTGCCAGCAGTGATTCGGGTATCGGGACCCAGTACTTC
CDR3 protein: CASSDSGIGTQYF
V gene: TRBV6-1
clone size: few
D gene: .
J gene: TRBJ2-5

CDR3 DNA: TGTGCCAGCAGTTGGGGACAGGGCTACGAGCAGTACTTC
CDR3 protein: CASSWGQGYEQYF
V gene: TRBV28
clone size: .
D gene: TRBD1
J gene: TRBJ2-7

CDR3 DNA: TGTGCCAGCAGTTACTCGGGTGGGACTGGTGAAGCTTTCTTT
CDR3 protein: CASSYSGGTGEAFF
V gene: TRBV6-5
clone size: few
D gene: .
J gene: TRBJ1-1

CDR3 DNA: TGTGCCACGACAGGGGTATTAAGCTATGGCTACACCTTC
CDR3 protein: CATTGVLSYGYTF
V gene: TRBV28
clone size: .
D gene: TRBD1
J gene: TRBJ1-2

CDR3 DNA: TGTGCCAGCAGCGTGGGACAGGGGGCTTTTCAGCCCCAGCATTTT
CDR3 protein: CASSVGQGAFQPQHF
V gene: TRBV9
clone size: .
D gene: TRBD1
J gene: TRBJ1-5